Below, 16 T cell receptor beta chains from the same sample are listed, as sequenced in a study of PD-1 blockade in classical Hodgkin lymphoma. Time point defined: cycle 4 day 1 (C4D1), after more than five weeks of nivolumab. Each patient relapsed following autologous stem cell transplantation, and prior brentuximab vedotin exposure differed. Only in-frame clones appear in the TCRdb table, and some are missing; sequencing was by immunoSEQ multiplex PCR. The table has approximately 30,000 clones, around 70% seen once. The sequences come from peripheral blood mononuclear cells (PBMCs), collected before the fourth cycle of nivolumab. The origin of the receptors is a human donor with classical Hodgkin lymphoma.

By proportion, this clone is medium-sized. V gene TRBV2 combines with J gene TRBJ2-3; no clear D gene. The CDR3 loop spans 13 amino acids. Germline CDR1 is SNHLY and CDR2 is FYNNEI. Deletions cut 4 bases from V and 4 bases from J, with 9 bases between. In DNA, the CDR3 is TGTGCCAGCAGTGCATGGGTTGCAGATACGCAGTATTTT. This translates into CASSAWVADTQYF.

The gene calls are TRBV5-5 and TRBJ2-6, with 7 bases that match TRBD2. Germline V lookup: CDR1 SGHKS, CDR2 YYEKEE (reference sequence). The CDR3 is 15 amino acids. The junction had 3 bases not matched to a gene; V was cut back by 4 bases and J by 2 bases. CDR3 sequence reads: CASSRGGAGANVLTF. The CDR3 DNA follows: TGTGCCAGCAGCCGGGGAGGGGCTGGGGCCAACGTCCTGACTTTC.

The gene calls are TRBV19 and TRBJ1-5; the D gene is possibly TRBD1 (5 bases). The germline gives CDR1 LNHDA, CDR2 SQIVND (reference sequence). The CDR3 is 15 residues long. Trimming removed 1 base from V and 3 bases from J, with 10 bases in between. CDR3 in amino acids: CASSIAGGNNQPQHF. The DNA for the CDR3 is TGTGCCAGTAGTATAGCGGGGGGAAACAATCAGCCCCAGCATTTT.

A few counts support this clone. J is TRBJ1-1 and V is TRBV6-4; maybe TRBD1 (5 bases). The CDR3 is 15 amino acids. Trimming pared 2 bases from V and 3 bases from J, leaving 13 bases between. The germline V gene encodes CDR1 MRHNA and CDR2 SNTAGT. The CDR3 protein is CASSDGTGYDTEAFF. Here the CDR3 DNA reads TGTGCCAGCAGTGACGGGACCGGGTACGACACTGAAGCTTTCTTT.

The rearrangement joins TRBV19 to TRBJ1-5, with 8 bases identical to TRBD1. J lost 8 bases, V lost 6 bases, and 12 bases had no gene match. Germline CDR1 is LNHDA and CDR2 is SQIVND (reference sequence). The CDR3 has 15 amino acids. CDR3 amino acids: CASRYGGQVGEPQHF. CDR3 DNA sequence: TGTGCCAGTAGATACGGGGGACAGGTCGGCGAGCCCCAGCATTTT.

The rearrangement joins TRBV4-1 to TRBJ2-7; D may match TRBD1 or TRBD2 (7 bases each). The V gene's germline CDR1 is MGHRA and CDR2 YSYEKL. The V gene lost 0 bases and the J gene lost 3 bases, with 12 bases spanning the gap. This CDR3 contains 15 residues. The CDR3 DNA is TGCGCCAGCAGCCAAGATCAGGGGGGGGTCTACGAGCAGTACTTC. Its translation: CASSQDQGGVYEQYF.

This clone was counted only a few times. V gene TRBV7-9 combines with J gene TRBJ2-5, with 7 bases lining up with TRBD2. The CDR3 totals 15 residues. V gave up 6 bases and J gave up 1 base; unmatched junction bases: 8. Germline CDR1 is SEHNR and CDR2 is FQNEAQ (reference sequence). CDR3 sequence: CASRSGTGGQETQYF. The CDR3 nucleotides are TGTGCCAGCAGGTCAGGGACGGGGGGCCAAGAGACCCAGTACTTC. The entire variable domain, with the rest obtained from reference TRBV7-9 and TRBJ2-5, is as follows: DTGVSQNPRHKITKRGQNVTFRCDPISEHNRLYWYRQTLGQGPEFLTYFQNEAQLEKSRLLSDRFSAERPKGSFSTLEIQRTEQGDSAMYLCASRSGTGGQETQYFGPGTRLLVL.

The chain employs TRBV9 and TRBJ1-2; TRBD1 matches at 7 bases. This CDR3 comprises 13 residues. The J segment lost 8 bases and the V segment lost 3 bases, leaving 7 bases of the junction unmatched. The germline V gene has CDR1 SGDLS and CDR2 YYNGEE. The chain's CDR3 is CASSADRARGYTF. CDR3 DNA: TGTGCCAGCAGCGCTGACAGGGCGAGGGGCTACACCTTC.

This chain joins TRBV14 and TRBJ2-1; no clear D gene. CDR1 SGHDN and CDR2 FVKESK come from the germline V gene. The V end was cut by 4 bases, the J end by 9 bases, with 13 bases between. There are 13 residues in the CDR3. CDR3 in amino acids: CASSLTMGGEQFF. In DNA form, the CDR3 reads TGTGCCAGCAGCCTTACTATGGGTGGTGAGCAGTTCTTC.

Here the CDR3 DNA reads TGTGCCAGTACCGGACAGGGCAGGATCGAGCAGTACTTC. Protein: CASTGQGRIEQYF. This rearrangement joins TRBV19 to TRBJ2-7, with 8 bases lining up with TRBD1. V dropped 7 bases and J dropped 6; count of bases not matched to a gene: 8. CDR1 is LNHDA and CDR2 is SQIVND in the germline V gene (reference sequence). The CDR3 has 13 amino acids.

The chain has TRBV29-1 and TRBJ2-3; D is ambiguous. V was cut by 7 bases and J by 6 bases, with 17 bases left in between. The CDR3 has 13 amino acids. Germline CDR1 is SQVTM and CDR2 is ANQGSEA. The CDR3 region has the DNA TGCAGCGGCGTTTCTAATTCGGCGGATACGCAGTATTTT. Protein sequence: CSGVSNSADTQYF.

V and J are TRBV2 and TRBJ2-5, with 9 bases identical to TRBD1. Germline-derived CDR1 and CDR2 are SNHLY and FYNNEI. The CDR3 totals 14 residues. J was trimmed by 5 bases and V by 5 bases; bases with no gene match: 6. CDR3 in DNA: TGTGCCAGCAGTCCGGGACAGGGTTCGGAGACCCAGTACTTC. Residues: CASSPGQGSETQYF.

The chain combines TRBV19 with TRBJ2-1; D is undetermined. Germline values: CDR1 LNHDA, CDR2 SQIVND (reference sequence). CDR3 size: 14 residues. The V end lost 5 bases, the J end lost 9 bases, and 17 bases lay between the germline ends. CDR3: CASSEELPGGEQFF. The CDR3 DNA reads TGTGCCAGTAGTGAGGAGCTGCCGGGCGGTGAGCAGTTCTTC.

The chain combines TRBV5-1 with TRBJ2-1; 11 nucleotides agree with TRBD2. Germline CDR1 reads SGHRS; CDR2 reads YFSETQ. V was pared by 0 bases and J by 10 bases, with 6 bases of the junction left unmatched. The CDR3 extends over 15 amino acids. The CDR3 loop reads CASSLVTLAGVEQFF. In DNA form, the CDR3 reads TGCGCCAGCAGCTTGGTAACACTAGCGGGGGTGGAGCAGTTCTTC.

This chain uses TRBV5-1 with TRBJ2-2; 12 nucleotides match TRBD1. The germline V gene encodes CDR1 SGHRS and CDR2 YFSETQ. V trimming: 5 bases; J trimming: 7 bases; junction bases outside the gene matches: 15. The CDR3 spans 18 residues. DNA of the CDR3: TGCGCCAGCAGTAAGACCCCTCCGGGACAGGGGGCGGACGGGGAGCTGTTTTTT. This codes for CASSKTPPGQGADGELFF.

The chain joins TRBV18 to TRBJ2-1; TRBD2 aligns across 10 bases. V lost 6 bases to trimming and J lost 6 bases; unmatched junction nucleotides: 8. This CDR3 region has 15 residues. Germline lookup yields CDR1 KGHSH and CDR2 LQKENI. The CDR3 DNA sequence: TGTGCCAGCTCTCCGGGGACTAGCGAGGGCAATGAGCAGTTCTTC. As protein: CASSPGTSEGNEQFF.